This T cell receptor (beta chain) was found in a study of OX40 agonist ivuxolimab in advanced cancers. Study at large: A partial response was reached by three patients: one with hepatocellular carcinoma and two with cutaneous melanoma.

Individuals having autoimmune disease history or systemic immunosuppression were not enrolled. Germline V gives CDR1 MNHNS, CDR2 SASEGT. The CDR3 spans 14 residues. Assay: immunoSEQ multiplex PCR; the TCRdb copy retains only in-frame clones and omits some. Of about 57,000 clones in the sample, under 85% were seen once. Here the sequenced sample was CD4+ or CD8+ T cells sorted from blood, taken in a trial of the OX40 agonist ivuxolimab. The sequence was obtained from an adult with an advanced solid tumor such as melanoma, head and neck, liver or kidney cancer. The V call is TRBV6-1, the J call TRBJ2-5; 7 bases agree with TRBD1. The tail of the sequence fits TRBJ2-7 better, so the J call may be wrong. The CDR3 region is CASSESGQTYEQYF. Written as DNA, the CDR3 is TGTGCCAGCAGTGAGTCGGGACAGACCTACGAGCAGTACTTC.